Sequencing of this T cell receptor beta chain was carried out in a study of OX40 agonist ivuxolimab in advanced cancers. Concerning the study at large: Ivuxolimab, which targeted the costimulatory receptor OX40 (CD134), was an agonistic, fully human IgG2 monoclonal antibody. Intravenous ivuxolimab was administered to patients every 2 weeks at six dose levels: 0.01, 0.1, 0.3, 1.5, 3 and 10 mg/kg. Among the roughly 54 dose-escalation patients, around 20 had hepatocellular carcinoma, approximately 15 melanoma, 9 renal cell carcinoma and 9 head and neck cancer. In the dose-escalation cohort, about four fifths of patients were male, and the mean age was 60 years with a range of roughly 23 to 79. Prior anti-PD-1, anti-PD-L1 or anti-CTLA-4 therapy was permitted, and approximately 40% of dose-escalation patients had received checkpoint inhibitors. Three dose-escalation patients achieved partial responses, one with hepatocellular carcinoma and two with cutaneous melanoma. Peripheral TCRbeta sequencing was intended to test whether TCR sequence diversity was altered and clonal T-cell expansion was caused by ivuxolimab. The monotherapy dose-escalation portion (N ≈ 50 patients) of the phase I ivuxolimab trial is reported in the paper.

To sequence the TCRbeta CDR3 region, genomic DNA was isolated from the sorted cells. TCRbeta CDR3 regions were sequenced using the immunoSEQ Assay. The immuneACCESS repertoire file appears here via TCRdb, limited to in-frame rearrangements. These files lack a portion of the clones; in checked studies, under half of the deficit traces to unresolved V genes, and the cause of the others is not known. Here the sample has about 83,000 clones; around 90% occur a single time. The ten most abundant clones make up under 9.5% of the sample. The investigation overall reported the following: Antigen specificity was not determined for the clonally expanded peripheral T cells. In the 0.1-3.0 mg/kg groups, partial responders were among the patients with the lowest normalized peripheral clonal expansion, particularly in CD8+ T cells. Low levels of normalized T-cell clonal expansion were also seen in some patients who did not respond. Clonal expansion of both CD4+ and CD8+ blood T cells was observed from baseline to week 6 at doses 0.1 to 3.0 mg/kg. After ivuxolimab, more expanded clones were found on average in CD8+ T cells than in CD4+ T cells.

Measured from the cysteine to the phenylalanine, the CDR3 is 14 residues long. Of all the DNA, just the CDR3 is kept, 42 bases in frame from base 1. V lost 8 bases and J lost 0 bases, and the count of bases not matched to a germline gene is 4. CDR1 ENHRY and CDR2 SYGVKD are derived from the germline V gene. Worth noting for this clone: It lacks a known antigen. Per-nucleotide qualities are absent, and no much larger clonotype sits a single base away.

Patients with a history of autoimmune disease or receiving systemic immunosuppression were excluded from the trial. Peripheral blood for TCR sequencing was collected from all dose cohorts at baseline, on cycle 4 day 1, and on cycle 7 day 1. Samples were obtained from an open-label, multicenter, first-in-human phase I dose-escalation trial of ivuxolimab. Adults with locally advanced or metastatic head and neck squamous cell, hepatocellular, melanoma or renal cell carcinoma were enrolled in the trial. Before TCR sequencing, CD4+ and CD8+ T cells were separately sorted from peripheral blood. The material was CD4+ or CD8+ T cells sorted from blood, obtained in a trial of the OX40 agonist ivuxolimab. The chain was built from TRBV10-3 and TRBJ2-1; the central 7 bases match TRBD2. This clonotype was obtained from an adult with an advanced solid tumor such as melanoma, head and neck, liver or kidney cancer. The CDR3 in this case is CAILLAVSYNEQFF. The nucleotide sequence reads TGTGCCATCCTTCTAGCGGTCTCCTACAATGAGCAGTTCTTC.